These T cell receptor beta chains were read from a single sample in a study of blood T cells in healthy people across ages. TCRdb re-analysed the 5' RACE reads in MiXCR, keeping a single row per CDR3 protein. The table lists 850,000 to 1,000,000 distinct CDR3 sequences, 51% of them singletons. Material for sequencing was blood. The receptors stem from a woman aged 55-75 years in good health. CDR3s include the opening cysteine and the closing phenylalanine or tryptophan. A D gene is named only where the DNA matches it firmly. Clone size, where shown, is once, few, many, or a class for clones that have expanded.

CDR3aa	CDR3nt	abundance	v_gene	j_gene	d_gene
CASSFPGGARYNEQYF	TGTGCCAGCAGTTTCCCAGGCGGGGCAAGGTACAATGAGCAGTACTTC	-	TRBV27	TRBJ2-7	-
CSASGNPFLTQYF	TGCAGTGCTAGCGGAAACCCCTTTTTGACGCAGTATTTT	few	TRBV20-1	TRBJ2-3	-
CASNEGSNQPQHF	TGTGCCAGCAACGAGGGGAGCAATCAGCCCCAGCATTTT	-	TRBV28	TRBJ1-5	-
CASRPTSGGDTQYF	TGTGCCAGCAGACCAACTAGCGGAGGAGATACGCAGTATTTT	few	TRBV7-9	TRBJ2-3	TRBD2
CATAPDGGIKQPQHF	TGTGCCACGGCCCCGGATGGGGGTATCAAACAGCCCCAGCATTTT	-	TRBV6-1	TRBJ1-5	-
CASSWSGQGAGNIQYF	TGTGCCAGCAGTTGGTCAGGTCAGGGGGCAGGGAACATTCAGTACTTC	-	TRBV12-3/TRBV12-4	TRBJ2-4	TRBD1
CASTNPGTLDTQYF	TGTGCCAGCACCAACCCGGGCACATTGGATACGCAGTATTTT	once	TRBV28	TRBJ2-3	-
CASSPGPRDTQYF	TGTGCCAGCAGCCCCGGACCCCGCGATACGCAGTATTTT	-	TRBV3-1	TRBJ2-3	-
CSATLQGINSPPHF	TGCAGTGCTACTCTTCAGGGGATCAATTCACCCCCCCACTTT	-	TRBV20-1	TRBJ1-6	-
CSVAAGNTEAFF	TGCAGCGTTGCCGCCGGGAACACTGAAGCTTTCTTT	-	TRBV29-1	TRBJ1-1	-
CASSQLQVNNEQFF	TGTGCCAGCAGCCAGTTACAGGTAAACAATGAGCAGTTCTTC	few	TRBV3-1	TRBJ2-1	-
CASSSPDRGNYGYTF	TGTGCCAGCAGCTCCCCGGACAGGGGGAACTATGGCTACACCTTC	few	TRBV11-2	TRBJ1-2	TRBD1
CSAGRLDSEAFF	TGCAGCGCCGGACGTCTAGATTCTGAAGCTTTCTTT	few	TRBV29-1	TRBJ1-1	-
CASSQVSSGSFEQYF	TGCGCCAGCAGCCAAGTTTCTAGCGGGAGCTTCGAGCAGTACTTC	-	TRBV4-1	TRBJ2-7	TRBD2
CASSLRRYSNQPQHF	TGTGCCAGCAGCTTACGGAGATATAGCAATCAGCCCCAGCATTTT	-	TRBV7-2	TRBJ1-5	-
CASSGPLNEQYF	TGTGCCAGCAGCGGGCCTCTCAACGAGCAGTACTTC	-	TRBV28	TRBJ2-7	-
CASSQSQDRSSPLHF	TGCGCCAGCAGCCAAAGCCAGGACAGATCTTCACCCCTCCACTTT	few	TRBV4-3	TRBJ1-6	-
CASSLGQGKIHEQYF	TGTGCCAGCAGCCTCGGACAGGGGAAAATTCACGAGCAGTACTTC	-	TRBV16	TRBJ2-7	TRBD1
CASSSRLAGGRTDTQYF	TGTGCCAGCAGCTCAAGACTAGCGGGAGGGCGGACAGATACGCAGTATTTT	-	TRBV12-3/TRBV12-4	TRBJ2-3	TRBD2
CASASFRRSAYGYTF	TGTGCCAGCGCGAGTTTTCGACGGTCGGCCTATGGCTACACCTTC	once	TRBV27	TRBJ1-2	-
CSAPTEYTDTQYF	TGCAGTGCTCCGACTGAGTACACAGATACGCAGTATTTT	-	TRBV20-1	TRBJ2-3	-
CASSETGKEQFF	TGCGCCAGCAGTGAAACGGGGAAAGAGCAGTTCTTC	once	TRBV10-1	TRBJ2-1	-
CASTGLANTGELFF	TGTGCCAGCACCGGACTAGCGAACACCGGGGAGCTGTTTTTT	few	TRBV2	TRBJ2-2	TRBD2
CSAPDTGRLPQHF	TGCAGTGCCCCGGACACCGGGAGACTCCCCCAGCATTTT	once	TRBV20-1	TRBJ1-5	-
CASTSGGAYNEQFF	TGTGCCAGCACCTCTGGCGGAGCCTACAATGAGCAGTTCTTC	once	TRBV28	TRBJ2-1	-
CSARRSDSGYGYTF	TGCAGTGCTAGGAGATCGGACTCGGGCTATGGCTACACCTTC	-	TRBV20-1	TRBJ1-2	-
CASSGVGAGRMNTEAFF	TGTGCCAGCAGCGGGGTGGGGGCAGGGAGGATGAACACTGAAGCTTTCTTT	-	TRBV11-2	TRBJ1-1	-
CASREANYGYTF	TGTGCCAGCAGGGAAGCTAACTATGGCTACACCTTC	few	TRBV2	TRBJ1-2	-
CSVALWSRDTQYF	TGCAGCGTTGCACTGTGGAGTCGGGATACGCAGTATTTT	few	TRBV29-1	TRBJ2-3	-
CSVASGLNTEAFF	TGCAGCGTTGCGTCAGGGTTGAACACTGAAGCTTTCTTT	-	TRBV29-1	TRBJ1-1	-
CASVTQGSGANVLTF	TGTGCCAGCGTAACACAGGGGTCTGGGGCCAACGTCCTGACTTTC	few	TRBV3-1	TRBJ2-6	TRBD1
CASSDGTSGANVLTF	TGTGCCAGCTCAGACGGGACCTCTGGGGCCAACGTCCTGACTTTC	-	TRBV27	TRBJ2-6	-
CASSLTDGSSYNEQFF	TGCGCCAGCAGCTTGACAGACGGGAGCTCCTACAATGAGCAGTTCTTC	few	TRBV5-1	TRBJ2-1	-
CADGAGLNTEAFF	TGTGCTGATGGGGCAGGGCTGAACACTGAAGCTTTCTTT	few	TRBV7-9	TRBJ1-1	-
CASSRVAGLAKNIQYF	TGCGCCAGCAGCCGGGTGGCGGGCCTAGCCAAAAACATTCAGTACTTC	-	TRBV4-1	TRBJ2-4	-
CASSLGFDTPYEQYF	TGTGCCAGCAGCTTAGGTTTTGACACTCCCTACGAGCAGTACTTC	few	TRBV7-2	TRBJ2-7	-
CASSPLQAYNEQYF	TGTGCCAGCAGCCCCTTGCAAGCCTACAATGAGCAGTACTTC	-	TRBV7-3	TRBJ2-7	-
CSAVRGQGTEAFF	TGCAGCGCCGTCCGGGGGCAGGGCACTGAAGCTTTCTTT	few	TRBV29-1	TRBJ1-1	-
CSVCQAYNEQFF	TGCAGCGTTTGTCAGGCATACAATGAGCAGTTCTTC	few	TRBV29-1	TRBJ2-1	-
CASFATGNTEAFF	TGTGCCAGCTTTGCCACAGGGAACACTGAAGCTTTCTTT	few	TRBV12-3/TRBV12-4	TRBJ1-1	-